This is a list of T cell receptor beta chains from one sample in a study of T cell repertoires in cytomegalovirus infection. One entry per CDR3 protein, called by TCRdb with MiXCR from the reads. The sample lists around 300,000 distinct CDR3 sequences, about 23% occurring once. Material: PBMCs. Every receptor here comes from a human donor in good health (CMV status not recorded). Some clones in this sample may be carry-over from other donors' samples. The CDR3 runs from the conserved cysteine through the conserved F or W. D genes are given only for firm matches. Clone sizes are given selectively: once, few, many, or a class where the clone is expanded.

V gene: TRBV7-2
D gene: -
J gene: TRBJ1-2
clone size: many
CDR3 DNA: TGTGCCAGCAGCCCTCTTTCCGTCTACACCTTC
CDR3 protein: CASSPLSVYTF

V gene: TRBV6-5
D gene: -
J gene: TRBJ2-2
clone size: -
CDR3 DNA: TGTGCCAGCAGTTACAGTTCTAGCCCCGACACCGGGGAGCTGTTTTTT
CDR3 protein: CASSYSSSPDTGELFF

V gene: TRBV5-4
D gene: -
J gene: TRBJ2-6
clone size: -
CDR3 DNA: TGTGCCAGCAGCTTTGGATACGCGGGGCCTGGGGCCAACGTCCTGACTTTC
CDR3 protein: CASSFGYAGPGANVLTF

V gene: TRBV7-2
D gene: TRBD2
J gene: TRBJ2-7
clone size: many
CDR3 DNA: TGTGCCAGCAGCTTAAGTGGCCTAGCGGGCTCCTACGAGCAGTACTTC
CDR3 protein: CASSLSGLAGSYEQYF

V gene: TRBV28
D gene: TRBD1
J gene: TRBJ1-1
clone size: -
CDR3 DNA: TGTGCCAGCAGTGGGACAGGGAGGGCTTTCTTT
CDR3 protein: CASSGTGRAFF

V gene: TRBV20-1
D gene: -
J gene: TRBJ2-7
clone size: -
CDR3 DNA: TGCAGTGCTAGACGGGCCGGGGAAACAGGCGAGCAGTACTTC
CDR3 protein: CSARRAGETGEQYF

V gene: TRBV6-8
D gene: -
J gene: TRBJ1-6
clone size: -
CDR3 DNA: TGTGCCACTCGACAGCGAGTAGGCAATTCACCCCTCCACTTT
CDR3 protein: CATRQRVGNSPLHF

V gene: TRBV4-1
D gene: TRBD2
J gene: TRBJ2-1
clone size: -
CDR3 DNA: TGCGCCAGCAGCCACCTTAGCGGGGCTTTAAATGAGCAGTTCTTC
CDR3 protein: CASSHLSGALNEQFF

V gene: TRBV29-1
D gene: TRBD1
J gene: TRBJ1-2
clone size: -
CDR3 DNA: TGCAGCGTTGGCCGGGACAGGGGGCTCGATGGCTACACCTTC
CDR3 protein: CSVGRDRGLDGYTF

V gene: TRBV6-6
D gene: -
J gene: TRBJ2-1
clone size: many
CDR3 DNA: TGTGCCAGCACCTTGACAATGGGGAATGAGCAGTTCTTC
CDR3 protein: CASTLTMGNEQFF

V gene: TRBV7-2
D gene: TRBD2
J gene: TRBJ2-1
clone size: many
CDR3 DNA: TGTGCCAGCAGCTTGCTAGCGGGAGTGTCCAATGAGCAGTTCTTC
CDR3 protein: CASSLLAGVSNEQFF

V gene: TRBV5-6
D gene: TRBD2
J gene: TRBJ2-7
clone size: -
CDR3 DNA: TGTGCCAGCAGCATTTTAATCCCGACTAGCGGGAGCTCCTACGAGCAGTACTTC
CDR3 protein: CASSILIPTSGSSYEQYF

V gene: TRBV7-3
D gene: -
J gene: TRBJ2-1
clone size: few
CDR3 DNA: TGTGCCAGCAGCCCACGGGCGGGGAGCTACAATGAGCAGTTCTTC
CDR3 protein: CASSPRAGSYNEQFF

V gene: TRBV7-3
D gene: -
J gene: TRBJ1-2
clone size: few
CDR3 DNA: TGTGCCAGCAGCTGGACAGCACCTAACTATGGCTACACCTTC
CDR3 protein: CASSWTAPNYGYTF

V gene: TRBV2
D gene: TRBD2
J gene: TRBJ2-3
clone size: -
CDR3 DNA: TGTGCCAGCAGCATCCGCCTAGCGGGCACAGATACGCAGTATTTT
CDR3 protein: CASSIRLAGTDTQYF

V gene: TRBV7-9
D gene: -
J gene: TRBJ2-1
clone size: many
CDR3 DNA: TGTGCCAGCAGAAATGACAGGAGCTCCTACAATGAGCAGTTCTTC
CDR3 protein: CASRNDRSSYNEQFF

V gene: TRBV11-2
D gene: -
J gene: TRBJ2-7
clone size: -
CDR3 DNA: TGTGCCAGCAGCTTCGAAGGAGGCGGGAAAGGATGGGAGCAGTACTTC
CDR3 protein: CASSFEGGGKGWEQYF

V gene: TRBV10-3
D gene: -
J gene: TRBJ2-5
clone size: few
CDR3 DNA: TGTGCCATCAGTGAGCGGGACCCTCTAGAGACCCAGTACTTC
CDR3 protein: CAISERDPLETQYF

V gene: TRBV29-1
D gene: -
J gene: TRBJ1-4
clone size: -
CDR3 DNA: TGCAGCGCCACCAGGGGCGGTGAAAAACTGTTTTTT
CDR3 protein: CSATRGGEKLFF

V gene: TRBV12-3/TRBV12-4
D gene: TRBD1
J gene: TRBJ1-5
clone size: -
CDR3 DNA: TGTGCCAGCTGCCAGTACGCCGGGACAGGGAGTTTGAGCAATCAGCCCCAGCATTTT
CDR3 protein: CASCQYAGTGSLSNQPQHF

V gene: TRBV11-3
D gene: TRBD2
J gene: TRBJ2-3
clone size: few
CDR3 DNA: TGTGCCAGCAGCTCTAGCGGTTACTCAGATACGCAGTATTTT
CDR3 protein: CASSSSGYSDTQYF

V gene: TRBV10-3
D gene: TRBD1
J gene: TRBJ2-7
clone size: many
CDR3 DNA: TGTGCCATCGGGACCGGGACAGCCTACGAGCAGTACTTC
CDR3 protein: CAIGTGTAYEQYF

V gene: TRBV7-2
D gene: TRBD1
J gene: TRBJ1-1
clone size: -
CDR3 DNA: TGTGCCAGCAGCTTAAAGACAGGGCGCACTGAAGCTTTCTTT
CDR3 protein: CASSLKTGRTEAFF

V gene: TRBV28
D gene: TRBD1
J gene: TRBJ1-6
clone size: few
CDR3 DNA: TGTGCCAGCAGTTTCACCGGGACAGGGAATTCACCCCTCCACTTT
CDR3 protein: CASSFTGTGNSPLHF

V gene: TRBV12-3/TRBV12-4
D gene: TRBD2
J gene: TRBJ2-1
clone size: -
CDR3 DNA: TGTGCCAGCAGTTTAAATAGCGGGGGTATGGATGAGCAGTTCTTC
CDR3 protein: CASSLNSGGMDEQFF

V gene: TRBV25-1
D gene: TRBD1
J gene: TRBJ2-3
clone size: -
CDR3 DNA: TGTGCCAGCAGTGAATATAAGACAGGGAGTGCAGATACGCAGTATTTT
CDR3 protein: CASSEYKTGSADTQYF

V gene: TRBV7-9
D gene: -
J gene: TRBJ1-1
clone size: many
CDR3 DNA: TGTGCCAGCAGCTTCTACGCTAACACTGAAGCTTTCTTT
CDR3 protein: CASSFYANTEAFF

V gene: TRBV24-1
D gene: -
J gene: TRBJ2-5
clone size: many
CDR3 DNA: TGTGCCACCAGTGACAGACTGGGACCCGAAGAGACCCAGTACTTC
CDR3 protein: CATSDRLGPEETQYF

V gene: TRBV29-1
D gene: -
J gene: TRBJ2-3
clone size: -
CDR3 DNA: TGCAGCGTTGAAGGCGCAGATACGCAGTATTTT
CDR3 protein: CSVEGADTQYF

V gene: TRBV30
D gene: -
J gene: TRBJ2-1
clone size: -
CDR3 DNA: TGTGCCTGGAAAGACCAGTTGATTTATGATGAGCAGTTCTTC
CDR3 protein: CAWKDQLIYDEQFF

V gene: TRBV11-2
D gene: -
J gene: TRBJ2-1
clone size: many
CDR3 DNA: TGTGCCAGCAGCTCAATCCCCGGGTCCCGGCGGCAGAAGGAGCAGTTCTTC
CDR3 protein: CASSSIPGSRRQKEQFF

V gene: TRBV6-5
D gene: -
J gene: TRBJ2-5
clone size: -
CDR3 DNA: TGTGCCAGCAGTTACTCAGGCAGGAGGCGAGAGACCCAGTACTTC
CDR3 protein: CASSYSGRRRETQYF

V gene: TRBV7-3
D gene: -
J gene: TRBJ2-5
clone size: -
CDR3 DNA: TGTGCCAGCAGCCCCGAATGGCAAGAGACCCAGTACTTC
CDR3 protein: CASSPEWQETQYF

V gene: TRBV7-8
D gene: -
J gene: TRBJ2-2
clone size: many
CDR3 DNA: TGTGCCAGCAGCTTGCACCGGAGCACCGGGGAGCTGTTTTTT
CDR3 protein: CASSLHRSTGELFF

V gene: TRBV14
D gene: -
J gene: TRBJ2-5
clone size: -
CDR3 DNA: TGTGCCAGCAGCCAGGGATCGGGGGAGACCCAGTACTTC
CDR3 protein: CASSQGSGETQYF

V gene: TRBV7-2
D gene: TRBD1
J gene: TRBJ1-2
clone size: many
CDR3 DNA: TGTGCCAGCAGCTCATCCCTATTACAGGGGGCGCATGGCTACACCTTC
CDR3 protein: CASSSSLLQGAHGYTF

V gene: TRBV5-6
D gene: -
J gene: TRBJ1-3
clone size: few
CDR3 DNA: TGTGCCAGCAGCTACACCGGTCCTCTAAGAAACACCATATATTTT
CDR3 protein: CASSYTGPLRNTIYF

V gene: TRBV19
D gene: -
J gene: TRBJ2-3
clone size: -
CDR3 DNA: TGTGCCGTTGGGGATACGCAGTATTTT
CDR3 protein: CAVGDTQYF

V gene: TRBV20-1
D gene: -
J gene: TRBJ2-1
clone size: few
CDR3 DNA: TGCAGTGCTATGGGGGTTACGAATGAGCAGTTCTTC
CDR3 protein: CSAMGVTNEQFF

V gene: TRBV7-3
D gene: -
J gene: TRBJ2-5
clone size: -
CDR3 DNA: TGTGCCAGCAGCCCTCAGGGGTCCCGAGAGACCCAGTACTTC
CDR3 protein: CASSPQGSRETQYF

V gene: TRBV12-3/TRBV12-4
D gene: TRBD1
J gene: TRBJ1-2
clone size: many
CDR3 DNA: TGTGCCAGCAGTCTAATGCCGGGACAGGGGCGAGATGGCTACACCTTC
CDR3 protein: CASSLMPGQGRDGYTF